The 7 T cell receptor beta chains given below trace back to one sample, sequenced in a study of T cells in localized non-small cell lung cancer. Clones were read by immunoSEQ multiplex PCR, and TCRdb kept only the in-frame ones, dropping some. This table has tens of thousands of clones, 85% to 90% appearing once. Sample: peripheral blood, taken before any cancer treatment. Receptors were obtained from a man between 18 and 49 years old with stage I lung adenocarcinoma.

This clone appeared once. V usage is TRBV28 and J usage is TRBJ1-2; tentative D call: TRBD1 (6 bases). The CDR3 totals 13 residues. CDR1 is MDHEN, CDR2 SYDVKM, per germline. The CDR3 loop reads CAVRDTTNYGYTF. CDR3 DNA sequence: TGTGCAGTGCGGGACACAACGAACTATGGCTACACCTTC.

This rearrangement joins TRBV5-8 to TRBJ1-5, with 8 bases that match TRBD1. V was pared by 5 bases and J by 2 bases, with 9 bases of the junction left unmatched. This CDR3 has 16 residues. Germline V CDR1 and CDR2: SGHTS, YDEGEE. CDR3 in amino acids: CASRDRTGIGNQPQHF. CDR3 DNA sequence: TGTGCCAGCAGAGATAGGACAGGGATCGGCAATCAGCCCCAGCATTTT.

The J gene is TRBJ1-4, the V gene TRBV5-1; 8 bases map to TRBD1. CDR3 size: 17 residues. Losses at the gene ends were 4 bases for V and 2 bases for J; bases not matched to a gene: 10. Germline V gives CDR1 SGHRS, CDR2 YFSETQ. The CDR3 DNA reads as TGCGCCAGCAGCCGTACCGGGACAGGTTCGACTAATGAAAAACTGTTTTTT. This gives the protein CASSRTGTGSTNEKLFF.

The chain employs TRBV4-1 and TRBJ1-5; D call uncertain. Per the germline V gene, CDR1 is MGHRA and CDR2 is YSYEKL. The CDR3 is 14 residues long. The V end lost 6 bases, the J end lost 0 bases, and 9 bases lay between the germline ends. The chain's CDR3 is CASSHPDSNQPQHF. The CDR3 DNA follows: TGCGCCAGCAGTCATCCGGATAGCAATCAGCCCCAGCATTTT.

The chain combines TRBV6-4 with TRBJ1-1; D call uncertain. V lost 4 bases to trimming and J lost 1 base, with 10 bases between them. The CDR3 totals 14 residues. Per germline, CDR1 MRHNA and CDR2 SNTAGT. Here the CDR3 reads CASSVSPGNTEAFF. Written as DNA, the CDR3 is TGTGCCAGCAGTGTATCCCCCGGGAACACTGAAGCTTTCTTT.

The V and J genes are TRBV7-2 and TRBJ2-5; possibly TRBD1 or TRBD2 for D (7 bases each). Trimming cost V 2 bases and J 2 bases, with 12 bases left between them. CDR3 length: 15 residues. From germline, CDR1 is SGHTA and CDR2 FQGNSA. The DNA of the CDR3 is TGTGCCAGCAGCTTAAGGCAGGGGGGGCAAGAGACCCAGTACTTC. It specifies CASSLRQGGQETQYF.

The chain uses TRBV4-2 and TRBJ1-1, with a weak D call TRBD1 (6 bases). The V end was cut by 4 bases, the J end by 10 bases, with 16 bases between. The CDR3 is 13 residues long. CDR1 and CDR2 from the germline V gene are LGHNA and YNFKEQ. The CDR3 sequence is CASSPLPEGGAFF. The CDR3 nucleotides read TGTGCCAGCAGCCCGCTACCTGAGGGGGGAGCTTTCTTT.